This T cell receptor (beta chain) was identified in a study of metastatic and nonmetastatic thyroid tumors. Per the germline V gene, CDR1 is LNHDA and CDR2 is SQIVND (reference sequence). The CDR3 has 14 amino acids. Unmatched junction bases numbered 9, after V lost 8 bases and J lost 2 bases. Original analysis: Across clinicopathological groups, CDR3 differences served as the basis for building a distant-metastasis classifier for papillary thyroid cancer. MiXCR was used by TCRdb to re-call the PCR reads. The V and J calls, along with clone size, are taken from TCRdb and not from the paper's own processing. The profile covers fewer than 45,000 clones, with less than 25% appearing a single time and less than 20% taken by the ten largest. This clone was counted only a few times. All patients reached thyroid surgery having received no treatment beforehand.

The chain joins TRBV19 to TRBJ2-7, with 7 positions matching TRBD1. The origin of this receptor is a female donor with papillary thyroid cancer or a benign thyroid nodule (not recorded which). Some clones in this sample may be carry-over from other donors' samples. The sample was blood. CDR3 DNA sequence: TGTGCCAGTGGCCTATCCGGGACAGCCTACGAGCAGTACTTC. Translated: CASGLSGTAYEQYF.